This T cell receptor (beta chain) was observed in a study of sequential checkpoint blockade in melanoma. Study background: First-line arms were nivolumab then ipilimumab, or the reverse, randomized 1:1. Each arm's sequence ended with maintenance nivolumab.

V dropped 0 bases and J dropped 2 bases, with 10 bases sitting between them. The CDR3 covers 15 residues. CDR1 is LGHNA and CDR2 is YSLEER in the germline V gene. The table lists this clone with a count of one. Indicated treatment: randomized to nivolumab then ipilimumab (arm A) or the reverse (arm B). Repertoires were generated with immunoSEQ multiplex PCR, while TCRdb's copy carries only in-frame clones and drops some. The sample holds 25,000 to 35,000 clones; 70% to 80% are singletons and the top ten take 22%. Sample: CD8+ T cells sorted from blood (inferred from file names), taken from a patient given nivolumab and ipilimumab in sequence. The rearrangement uses TRBV4-3 and TRBJ2-5, with unresolved D. The TCR sequence derives from a human donor with melanoma. The DNA for the CDR3 is TGCGCCAGCAGCCAAGATAGACTTGGGCAAGAGACCCAGTACTTC. Protein product: CASSQDRLGQETQYF.